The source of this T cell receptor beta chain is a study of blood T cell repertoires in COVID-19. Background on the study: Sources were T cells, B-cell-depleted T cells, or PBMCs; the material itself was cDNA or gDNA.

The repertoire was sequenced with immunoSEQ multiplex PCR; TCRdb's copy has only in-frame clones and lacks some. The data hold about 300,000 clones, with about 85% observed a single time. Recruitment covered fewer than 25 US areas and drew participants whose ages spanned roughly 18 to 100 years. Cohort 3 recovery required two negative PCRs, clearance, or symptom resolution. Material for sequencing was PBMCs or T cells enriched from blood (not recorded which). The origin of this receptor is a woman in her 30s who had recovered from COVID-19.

CDR3 sequence (DNA): TGTGCCAGTACCCGTAATGGGGACACTAAAGTGACGGCTGGAAACACCATATATTTT. Its translation: CASTRNGDTKVTAGNTIYF. V is TRBV19 and J is TRBJ1-3; the D gene is possibly TRBD1 (6 bases). Germline CDR1 is LNHDA and CDR2 is SQIVND (reference sequence). The CDR3 runs 19 residues. With 7 bases removed from V and 2 bases from J, the gap between germline ends came to 27 bases.